This T cell receptor beta chain was captured in a study of identical twins (dated by TCRdb to the mid-2010s). With respect to the entire study: To test whether fetal clonotypes persist, this study deep-sequenced TCR alpha and beta repertoires from monozygotic twins, from unrelated adults of various ages, and from cord blood. Replicate twin experiments were performed at different times using different library preparation protocols to rule out contamination.

Results and caveats for the whole study, not just this receptor: Fewer insertions were carried by abundant cord blood beta clonotypes; a weaker similar trend was observed in young adult naive repertoires, while no such trend was observed in memory repertoires. Compared with coincidental sharing between unrelated individuals, out-of-frame TCR alpha sequences shared between twins had an excess of sequences with low generation probability. Excess twin sharing in beta out-of-frame sequences was weaker because fewer shared sequences lowered the signal-to-noise ratio. Because the same donors could not be followed over many years, conclusions were based on cross-sectional statistical analysis. Out-of-frame TCR alpha sharing in monozygotic twins was systematically underestimated by recombination models, whereas sharing between unrelated individuals was in agreement with the recombination models. Invariant T cells such as MAIT and iNKT could partly confound zero-insertion analyses, though diverse VJ usage argued against this for most clonotypes.

All donors were healthy Caucasians. The twin cohort comprised three pairs of female monozygotic twins, all aged roughly 18 to 30 years. Using Miltenyi CD45RO+ enrichment and human naive T-cell isolation kits, memory (CD45RO+) and naive T cells were isolated from PBMC. V sheds 6 bases and J sheds 0 bases, leaving 15 bases between their ends. From cysteine to phenylalanine, the CDR3 is 16 amino acids long. Only CDR3 DNA is held: 48 bases, read in frame from base 1. The germline V gene gives CDR1 as MNHNS and CDR2 as SASEGT. This clonotype was detected many times. This receptor's antigen is unknown. It has no much larger one-base neighbor in the sample; base qualities were not kept. The method was 5' RACE. The instrument given in TCRdb is Illumina HiSeq 2000. Template switching introduced a universal primer binding site; the final cDNA contained a unique molecular identifier, enabling accurate counting of TCR cDNA molecules. Specific primers in the conserved constant-segment region were used to synthesize first-strand cDNA for the TCR alpha and beta chains. To control for contamination, every cDNA library carried two barcodes: a SMART-Mk sample barcode plus Illumina barcodes. TruSeq adapter sequences and Illumina sample barcodes were added in two successive PCR steps. Sequencing of the TCR alpha and beta cDNA libraries was done on the Illumina HiSeq platform using custom primers. The study's processing was this. MiGEC processed the raw reads to extract unique molecular identifiers, while MiXCR was used to determine the CDR3 positions. For each individual, recombination models were inferred using an EM algorithm with the repgenHMM and IGoR tools. Shared clonotypes were analyzed with the tcR package in R, and sharing was normalized by the product of cloneset sizes. To study raw recombination free of thymic and clonal selection effects, out-of-frame nonproductive sequences were analyzed. TCRdb ran its own pipeline on the public reads, namely fastp trimming at Q25 and MiXCR clone calling, and kept in-frame beta chains. All rows with the same CDR3 protein become a single entry with the most common DNA and genes. TCRdb, not the original authors, processed these V and J calls. The sample table records approximately 280,000 distinct CDR3 sequences; about 8.1% of these occur just once. 2% to 2.5% of the sample comes from the top ten.

The same sample was also used in a study of yellow fever vaccine responses in identical twins. As the second study states: The authors reported that the T cell response to vaccination in identical twins appeared partly convergent and partly personalized. The study precisely tracked vaccine-responding T cell clones in identical twins.

Source material: memory (CD45RO+) T cells sorted from blood. Interpreted using the paper, the cell subset or site label stands for: CD45RO+ enriched T cells. The sequence came from a woman under 30 in good health. The chain couples TRBV6-1 to TRBJ1-3; perhaps TRBD1 is the D gene, with 6 bases matching. The CDR3 loop reads CASREPGQSSGNTIYF. The DNA reads TGTGCCAGCAGAGAACCGGGACAAAGCTCTGGAAACACCATATATTTT.